These 15 T cell receptor beta chains were all obtained from the same sample, sequenced in a study of control samples from healthy donors and cancer patients. This table comes from immunoSEQ multiplex PCR, and its TCRdb copy is limited to in-frame clones, with some not included. The sample records 120,000 to 150,000 clones, 92% being singletons. Sequencing was carried out using blood. Receptor source: a man younger than 40 in good health.

In DNA, the CDR3 is TGTGCCAGCGCCGGACAGGGTGATTCACCCCTCCACTTT. Amino acid sequence: CASAGQGDSPLHF. The J gene is TRBJ1-6, the V gene TRBV28, with 8 bases lining up with TRBD1. The germline V gene has CDR1 MDHEN and CDR2 SYDVKM. Losses at the gene ends were 8 bases for V and 8 bases for J; bases not matched to a gene: 5. The CDR3 covers 13 residues.

This clone was detected a few times. V usage is TRBV6-5 and J usage is TRBJ1-5, with D tentatively TRBD1 (6 bases). The CDR3 sequence is 13 residues long. Germline CDR1 and CDR2: MNHEY and SVGAGI. V was pared by 7 bases and J by 3 bases, with 10 bases between. The chain's CDR3 is CASNSGDNQPQHF. For the CDR3, the DNA is TGTGCCAGCAATTCAGGGGACAATCAGCCCCAGCATTTT.

The chain employs TRBV18 and TRBJ1-3; D call uncertain. There are 14 residues in the CDR3. CDR1 KGHSH and CDR2 LQKENI come from the germline V gene. Trimming cost V 2 bases and J 2 bases, with 7 bases left between them. In DNA form, the CDR3 reads TGTGCCAGCTCACCAAGCGACACTGGAAACACCATATATTTT. Encoded protein: CASSPSDTGNTIYF.

The chain has TRBV5-6 and TRBJ2-1, with D tentatively TRBD1 or TRBD2 (5 bases each). Germline lookup yields CDR1 SGHDT and CDR2 YYEEEE. The V end lost 0 bases, the J end lost 6 bases, and 13 bases lay between the germline ends. CDR3 length equals 15 residues. As DNA, the CDR3 is TGTGCCAGCAGCTTGGACCCGATGAGGGGCAATGAGCAGTTCTTC. Translation: CASSLDPMRGNEQFF.

V gene TRBV5-1 combines with J gene TRBJ2-1; D call uncertain. Trimming stripped 2 bases from V and 7 bases from J, with 13 bases between. This CDR3 spans 14 amino acids. Germline V lookup: CDR1 SGHRS, CDR2 YFSETQ. The CDR3 sequence is CASSLVNDINEQFF. The CDR3 DNA follows: TGCGCCAGCAGCTTAGTTAACGATATTAATGAGCAGTTCTTC.

The table lists this clone with a count of one. The chain has TRBV5-1 and TRBJ2-5, with TRBD1 matching 11 bases. There are 16 residues in the CDR3. CDR1 and CDR2 (germline): SGHRS, YFSETQ. Trimming cost V 4 bases and J 1 base; bases outside gene matches: 6. CDR3 residues: CASSRGQGGPQETQYF. CDR3 DNA sequence: TGCGCCAGCAGCAGGGGACAGGGGGGACCCCAAGAGACCCAGTACTTC.

V usage is TRBV10-3 and J usage is TRBJ1-2; weak D call: TRBD1 (6 bases). Germline V gene data show CDR1 as ENHRY and CDR2 as SYGVKD. The CDR3 has 12 residues. Between the trimmed V and J ends, which lost 7 bases and 7 bases, there was a span of 13 bases. In nucleotides, the CDR3 is TGTGCCATCACTCAGGGGTCCTCTGGCTACACCTTC. Its translation is CAITQGSSGYTF.

J is TRBJ2-2 and V is TRBV27, with D uncertain. Germline lookup yields CDR1 MNHEY and CDR2 SMNVEV (reference sequence). The germline V and J ends were trimmed by 5 bases and 0 bases, with 4 bases remaining between them. This CDR3 is 13 amino acids long. CDR3: CASSGTNTGELFF. CDR3 in DNA: TGTGCCAGCAGTGGAACGAACACCGGGGAGCTGTTTTTT.

V gene TRBV2 combines with J gene TRBJ2-7; TRBD2 matches at 7 bases. Germline V gives CDR1 SNHLY, CDR2 FYNNEI. The CDR3 extends over 16 amino acids. V gave up 8 bases and J gave up 4 bases; unmatched junction bases: 17. The CDR3 DNA follows: TGTGCCAGCTTATCCCGAACGGACGGGGGGAATTACGAGCAGTACTTC. This translates into CASLSRTDGGNYEQYF.

The rearrangement joins TRBV19 to TRBJ1-1, with TRBD1 matching over 9 bases. Per the germline V gene, CDR1 is LNHDA and CDR2 is SQIVND (reference sequence). The CDR3 contains 15 residues. V was pared by 5 bases and J by 5 bases, with 9 bases of the junction left unmatched. The CDR3 region is CASSSLGQGGTEAFF. In DNA, the CDR3 is TGTGCCAGTAGTTCCCTGGGACAGGGAGGAACTGAAGCTTTCTTT.

This clone was observed once. V and J are TRBV29-1 and TRBJ2-1; D gene unclear. CDR1 and CDR2 (germline): SQVTM, ANQGSEA. The V end was cut by 4 bases, the J end by 9 bases, with 13 bases between. This CDR3 is built from 12 residues. The CDR3 coding sequence is TGCAGCGTTGTAAGCAGATCAGGTGAGCAGTTCTTC. This sequence encodes CSVVSRSGEQFF.

This chain joins TRBV7-8 and TRBJ1-6; D perhaps matches TRBD1 (6 bases). The CDR3 sequence is 18 residues long. The germline gives CDR1 SGHVS, CDR2 FQNEAQ. Deletions cut 1 base from V and 0 bases from J, with 13 bases between. The CDR3 bases are TGTGCCAGCAGCTTAGTGGACAGTCCCAGCTCCTATAATTCACCCCTCCACTTT. Translated: CASSLVDSPSSYNSPLHF.

The CDR3 nucleotides are TGTGCCAGCAGTTTCTGGGGGAGGGAATCCTACGAGCAGTACTTC. Residues: CASSFWGRESYEQYF. This sequence joins TRBV27 and TRBJ2-7, with TRBD2 matching over 7 bases. CDR3 length equals 15 residues. Germline V gene lookup returns CDR1 MNHEY and CDR2 SMNVEV (reference sequence). J was trimmed by 1 base and V by 3 bases; bases with no gene match: 6.

V and J are TRBV24-1 and TRBJ1-5, with 11 bases fitting TRBD1. This CDR3 is built from 14 residues. Germline assignment: CDR1 KGHDR and CDR2 SFDVKD. The V gene end was trimmed by 9 bases and the J gene end by 8 bases; junction bases not matched to a gene: 8. CDR3 residues: CATRGQGDIEPQHF. In DNA, the CDR3 is TGTGCCACCCGGGGACAGGGGGATATTGAGCCCCAGCATTTT.

The sample holds one count of this clone. The rearrangement links TRBV9 to TRBJ2-1, with D perhaps matching TRBD1 or TRBD2 (6 bases each). Trimming stripped 1 base from V and 4 bases from J, with 24 bases between. CDR1 and CDR2 (germline): SGDLS, YYNGEE. This CDR3 comprises 19 residues. The CDR3 nucleotides are TGTGCCAGCAGCGTATCACCCCCCGAGGGGGGTCTCCCTTACAATGAGCAGTTCTTC. It specifies CASSVSPPEGGLPYNEQFF.